These 15 T cell receptor beta chains were sequenced from one sample in a study of CD8+CD57+ T cells in acquired aplastic anemia. Individuals selected for sequencing had exhibited CD8+CD57+ cell expansion on flow cytometry. TCR beta VDJ and CDR3 profiling used genomic DNA as template. TCRdb reprocessed the reads with MiXCR, giving one entry per CDR3 protein. The sample holds 300,000 or so distinct CDR3 sequences, roughly 53% seen once. Material: sorted CD4+, CD8+, or CD8+CD57+ T cells (not recorded which) from PBMCs. The receptors originated from a human donor with aplastic anemia.

CDR3 region: CASSLDGEGTEAFF. The CDR3 region has the DNA TGTGCCAGCAGCTTAGACGGTGAGGGGACTGAAGCTTTCTTT. The chain joins TRBV7-9 to TRBJ1-1; a possible D gene is TRBD1 (5 bases). Germline CDR1 is SEHNR and CDR2 is FQNEAQ (reference sequence). This CDR3 has 14 amino acids. Trimming pared 1 base from V and 5 bases from J, leaving 11 bases between.

J is TRBJ2-7 and V is TRBV20-1, with D hard to call. Trimming removed 8 bases at V and 2 bases at J, with 7 bases between. The CDR3 covers 10 residues. Germline lookup yields CDR1 DFQATT and CDR2 SNEGSKA (reference sequence). In nucleotides, the CDR3 is TGCAGTATCTCTCCCTACGAGCAGTACTTC. This translates into CSISPYEQYF.

The rearrangement uses TRBV20-1 and TRBJ1-4; D gene ambiguous. The CDR3 sequence is 15 residues long. Per the germline V gene, CDR1 is DFQATT and CDR2 is SNEGSKA (reference sequence). Trimming cost V 8 bases and J 7 bases, with 23 bases left between them. The CDR3 nucleotides are TGCAGTTCCCGCGGCCCGGCGGGTTTCGCTGAAAAACTGTTTTTT. This translates into CSSRGPAGFAEKLFF.

The chain carries TRBV20-1 and TRBJ2-3; 15 positions agree with TRBD2. Per the germline V gene, CDR1 is DFQATT and CDR2 is SNEGSKA (reference sequence). The CDR3 loop spans 17 amino acids. The trim removed 5 bases at V and 3 bases at J, leaving 9 bases unmatched. CDR3 DNA sequence: TGCAGTGCTGCCCCCCTCGGGACTAGCGGGAGGACAGATACGCAGTATTTT. The encoded protein is CSAAPLGTSGRTDTQYF.

This rearrangement joins TRBV20-1 to TRBJ2-1, with D unresolved. CDR1 and CDR2 (germline): DFQATT, SNEGSKA (reference sequence). The CDR3 covers 13 residues. Trimming removed 1 base from V and 4 bases from J, with 8 bases in between. The chain's CDR3 is CSARVTLYNEQFF. The DNA for the CDR3 is TGCAGTGCTAGAGTTACCCTGTACAATGAGCAGTTCTTC.

The V gene is TRBV2, the J gene TRBJ2-1; TRBD2 is a possible D gene (7 bases). V shed 6 bases and J shed 12 bases, with 21 bases lying between them. There are 14 residues in the CDR3. Germline CDR1 SNHLY, CDR2 FYNNEI. CDR3 sequence: CASRGREGGHGQFF. The CDR3 region has the DNA TGTGCCAGCAGAGGGAGGGAGGGGGGGCATGGGCAGTTCTTC.

Details on this clonotype: Compared with germline, one end of the junction differs, possibly owing to a read error. V and J are TRBV12-3 or TRBV12-4 and TRBJ2-1; possible D gene TRBD2, 5 bases. This CDR3 has 14 residues. CDR3 protein: CASSLRRGYSEQFF. The CDR3 region has the DNA TGTGCCAGCAGCCTAAGACGGGGTTACAGTGAGCAGTTCTTC.

This clonotype came up many times. J is TRBJ1-2 and V is TRBV12-3 or TRBV12-4; D call uncertain. Trimming shortened V by 6 bases and J by 5 bases, and 25 bases separated the two germline ends. The CDR3 loop spans 17 amino acids. CDR3 in DNA: TGTGCCAGCAGAGAGGGCTATTCCCTTTCGGGGATATATGGCTACACCTTC. Translated: CASREGYSLSGIYGYTF.

The chain links TRBV5-4 to TRBJ1-1, with D uncertain. The germline gives CDR1 SGHNT, CDR2 YYREEE (reference sequence). V lost 4 bases and J lost 14, with 42 bases in between. CDR3 size: 20 residues. The chain's CDR3 is CASSVTLNEGGLAGDNEQFF. CDR3 bases: TGTGCCAGCAGCGTAACCTTAAATGAAGGTGGACTAGCGGGAGACAATGAGCAGTTCTTT.

The chain employs TRBV9 and TRBJ1-6, with 7 positions matching TRBD1. Trimming took 0 bases from V and 9 from J; bases not matched to a gene: 9. Looked up from germline, CDR1 is SGDLS and CDR2 is YYNGEE. CDR3 size: 16 residues. The CDR3 coding sequence is TGTGCCAGCAGCGTAGTCCCAGACAGGGATCGTTCACCCCTCCACTTT. It is translated as CASSVVPDRDRSPLHF.

In this sample, this clonotype turned up once. The genes are TRBV20-1 and TRBJ1-6; perhaps TRBD1 as D (5 bases). Germline V CDR1 and CDR2: DFQATT, SNEGSKA (reference sequence). The CDR3 is 16 residues long. Trimming shortened V by 3 bases and J by 14 bases, and 26 bases separated the two germline ends. This CDR3 is CSARVSGTRSRSTLHF. The CDR3 region has the DNA TGCAGTGCTAGGGTTTCCGGGACCCGAAGTAGGTCAACCCTCCACTTT.

The J gene is TRBJ1-1, the V gene TRBV9, with no clear D. V dropped 3 bases and J dropped 6 bases, with 9 bases sitting between them. The length of the CDR3 is 12 residues. The germline CDR1 and CDR2 sequences are SGDLS and YYNGEE. The CDR3 loop reads CASSGEDAEAFF. CDR3 coding DNA: TGTGCCAGCAGCGGGGAGGACGCTGAAGCTTTCTTT.

The chain recombines TRBV19 with TRBJ2-2, with D possibly matching TRBD2 (6 bases). Germline CDR1 is LNHDA and CDR2 is SQIVND (reference sequence). Trimming shortened V by 1 base and J by 3 bases, and 12 bases separated the two germline ends. CDR3 size: 16 residues. The CDR3 DNA reads as TGTGCCAGTAGTATAGTCCGGGGGACGGACACCGGGGAGCTGTTTTTT. It codes for CASSIVRGTDTGELFF.

Only a few counts were recorded for this clonotype. The rearrangement joins TRBV2 to TRBJ2-1; D remains ambiguous. CDR3 length: 15 amino acids. Germline-derived CDR1 and CDR2 are SNHLY and FYNNEI. Trimming pared 6 bases from V and 0 bases from J, leaving 12 bases between. CDR3 residues: CASRNRLSSYNEQFF. CDR3 sequence (DNA): TGTGCCAGCAGGAACCGTCTCAGCTCCTACAATGAGCAGTTCTTC.

The V gene is TRBV7-8, the J gene TRBJ1-1; D is unresolved. Between the trimmed V and J ends, which lost 10 bases and 4 bases, there was a span of 10 bases. Germline loops: CDR1 SGHVS, CDR2 FQNEAQ. This CDR3 is 11 amino acids long. As DNA, the CDR3 is TGTGCCACCCTACGGGGCACTGAAGCTTTCTTT. It encodes CATLRGTEAFF.